This T cell receptor beta chain was sequenced for a study of PD-1 and CTLA-4 blockade in melanoma. This CDR3 is 16 amino acids long. V was pared by 6 bases and J by 4 bases, with 8 bases of the junction left unmatched. The germline gives CDR1 MNHEY, CDR2 SMNVEV (reference sequence). Profiled with immunoSEQ multiplex PCR; TCRdb holds only in-frame clones, not every one. The data show 15,000 to 20,000 clones, roughly 73% seen once. This chain connects TRBV27 to TRBJ2-1, with 11 positions matching TRBD2. This clonotype was obtained from a human donor with melanoma. The specimen comprised CD8+ T cells from peripheral blood, sampled before anti-PD-1 treatment. The CDR3 DNA reads as TGTGCCAGCAGACTAGCGGGAGATTTCTTATACAATGAGCAGTTCTTC. The encoded protein is CASRLAGDFLYNEQFF.